Sequencing of this T cell receptor (beta chain) was carried out in a study of PD-L1 blockade in urothelial cancer. Documented time point: pretreatment peripheral blood. This table comes from immunoSEQ multiplex PCR, and its TCRdb copy is limited to in-frame clones, with some not included. Among tens of thousands of clones listed, 82% were seen once. The table lists this clone with a count of one. Germline assignment: CDR1 MNHEY and CDR2 SVGAGI. The V end was cut by 0 bases, the J end by 7 bases, with 12 bases between. The CDR3 runs to 15 residues. The material sequenced was PBMCs, taken around atezolizumab (anti-PD-L1) treatment. This TCR was recovered from a man aged 55 to 70 with urothelial cancer. The rearrangement joins TRBV6-5 to TRBJ1-4, with a weak D call TRBD1 (6 bases). CDR3 in amino acids: CASSYSNRAGEKLFF. DNA of the CDR3: TGTGCCAGCAGTTACTCGAACAGGGCGGGTGAAAAACTGTTTTTT.